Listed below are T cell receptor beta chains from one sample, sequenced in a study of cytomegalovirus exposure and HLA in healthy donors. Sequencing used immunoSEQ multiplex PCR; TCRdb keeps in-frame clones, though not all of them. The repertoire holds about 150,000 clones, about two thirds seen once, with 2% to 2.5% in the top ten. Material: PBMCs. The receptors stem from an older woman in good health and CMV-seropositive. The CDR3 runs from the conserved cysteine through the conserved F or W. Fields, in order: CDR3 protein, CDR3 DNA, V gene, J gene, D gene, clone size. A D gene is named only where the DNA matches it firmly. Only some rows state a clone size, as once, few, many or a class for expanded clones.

cdr3_aa: CASSSRPSGTGGESRLDEQFF
cdr3_nt: TGCGCCAGCAGCTCCCGCCCGTCTGGGACAGGGGGCGAATCAAGATTAGATGAGCAGTTCTTC
v_call: TRBV5-1
j_call: TRBJ2-1
d_call: TRBD1
clone_size: once

cdr3_aa: CASSFGHDNEQFF
cdr3_nt: TGTGCCAGCAGCTTTGGACACGACAATGAGCAGTTCTTC
v_call: TRBV11-2
j_call: TRBJ2-1
d_call: NA
clone_size: NA

cdr3_aa: CSVVTSYEQYF
cdr3_nt: TGCAGCGTCGTTACATCCTACGAGCAGTACTTC
v_call: TRBV29-1
j_call: TRBJ2-7
d_call: NA
clone_size: few

cdr3_aa: CAIRPGQNTEAFF
cdr3_nt: TGTGCCATCAGACCTGGACAGAACACTGAAGCTTTCTTT
v_call: TRBV10-3
j_call: TRBJ1-1
d_call: NA
clone_size: NA

cdr3_aa: CASSLDGVNQPQHF
cdr3_nt: TGTGCCAGCAGCTTAGACGGAGTTAATCAGCCCCAGCATTTT
v_call: TRBV7-2
j_call: TRBJ1-5
d_call: NA
clone_size: NA

cdr3_aa: CASSINRGRIGQNIQYF
cdr3_nt: TGTGCCAGCAGCATTAACAGGGGGCGGATTGGGCAAAACATTCAGTACTTC
v_call: TRBV7-3
j_call: TRBJ2-4
d_call: TRBD1
clone_size: few

cdr3_aa: CASSEASGRWYEQYF
cdr3_nt: TGTGCCAGCAGTGAGGCTAGCGGGAGGTGGTACGAGCAGTACTTC
v_call: TRBV6-1
j_call: TRBJ2-7
d_call: TRBD2
clone_size: few

cdr3_aa: CASSFPRDFQETQYF
cdr3_nt: TGTGCCAGCAGTTTTCCTCGGGACTTCCAAGAGACCCAGTACTTC
v_call: TRBV28
j_call: TRBJ2-5
d_call: NA
clone_size: NA

cdr3_aa: CASSLDRSSGANVLTF
cdr3_nt: TGCGCCAGCAGCTTGGATCGGAGCTCTGGGGCCAACGTCCTGACTTTC
v_call: TRBV5-1
j_call: TRBJ2-6
d_call: NA
clone_size: NA

cdr3_aa: CASSPTLAGEWARAYEQYF
cdr3_nt: TGTGCCAGCAGCCCGACACTAGCGGGAGAGTGGGCCCGGGCCTACGAGCAGTACTTC
v_call: TRBV11-2
j_call: TRBJ2-7
d_call: TRBD2
clone_size: once

cdr3_aa: CASSPKQGRETQYF
cdr3_nt: TGCGCCAGCAGCCCGAAACAGGGACGAGAGACCCAGTACTTC
v_call: TRBV5-1
j_call: TRBJ2-5
d_call: NA
clone_size: few

cdr3_aa: CASSYRNEQFF
cdr3_nt: TGTGCCAGCAGTTACCGGAATGAGCAGTTCTTC
v_call: TRBV6-5
j_call: TRBJ2-1
d_call: NA
clone_size: NA

cdr3_aa: CASNSRGLSDQPQHF
cdr3_nt: TGTGCCAGCAACAGCAGGGGGCTTAGTGATCAGCCCCAGCATTTT
v_call: TRBV9
j_call: TRBJ1-5
d_call: TRBD1
clone_size: NA

cdr3_aa: CASMSENTGELFF
cdr3_nt: TGTGCCAGCATGTCAGAGAACACCGGGGAGCTGTTTTTT
v_call: TRBV6-5
j_call: TRBJ2-2
d_call: NA
clone_size: NA

cdr3_aa: CASGGQSNEKLFF
cdr3_nt: TGTGCCAGCGGAGGACAGTCAAATGAAAAACTGTTTTTT
v_call: TRBV19
j_call: TRBJ1-4
d_call: NA
clone_size: NA

cdr3_aa: CASIRTGRTEAFF
cdr3_nt: TGTGCCAGCATTCGAACAGGGCGCACTGAAGCTTTCTTT
v_call: TRBV6-1
j_call: TRBJ1-1
d_call: NA
clone_size: NA

cdr3_aa: CASSFRPDTEAFF
cdr3_nt: TGCGCCAGCAGCTTTCGTCCGGACACTGAAGCTTTCTTT
v_call: TRBV5-1
j_call: TRBJ1-1
d_call: NA
clone_size: NA

cdr3_aa: CASKLSGQDQPQHF
cdr3_nt: TGTGCCAGCAAGCTTAGCGGGCAGGATCAGCCCCAGCATTTT
v_call: TRBV7-9
j_call: TRBJ1-5
d_call: NA
clone_size: NA

cdr3_aa: CASSRNDKNTEAFF
cdr3_nt: TGTGCCAGCAGCCGGAATGACAAGAACACTGAAGCTTTCTTT
v_call: TRBV7-9
j_call: TRBJ1-1
d_call: NA
clone_size: few

cdr3_aa: CASSQTSETNYGYTF
cdr3_nt: TGCGCCAGCAGCCAAACGTCTGAGACTAACTATGGCTACACCTTC
v_call: TRBV4-1
j_call: TRBJ1-2
d_call: NA
clone_size: NA

cdr3_aa: CASSYDPGTNTGELFF
cdr3_nt: TGTGCCAGCAGTTACGACCCGGGGACGAACACCGGGGAGCTGTTTTTT
v_call: TRBV6-5
j_call: TRBJ2-2
d_call: NA
clone_size: NA

cdr3_aa: CASALDGQANQPQHF
cdr3_nt: TGCGCCAGCGCATTAGACGGACAGGCAAATCAGCCCCAGCATTTT
v_call: TRBV5-1
j_call: TRBJ1-5
d_call: TRBD1
clone_size: NA

cdr3_aa: CASSEERNRGAKNIQYF
cdr3_nt: TGTGCCAGCAGTGAAGAAAGAAACAGGGGAGCCAAAAACATTCAGTACTTC
v_call: TRBV2
j_call: TRBJ2-4
d_call: TRBD1
clone_size: NA

cdr3_aa: CASSWAGGDNEQFF
cdr3_nt: TGTGCCAGCAGCTGGGCGGGAGGGGACAATGAGCAGTTCTTC
v_call: TRBV7-2
j_call: TRBJ2-1
d_call: TRBD2
clone_size: NA

cdr3_aa: CASSEAGGFYNEQFF
cdr3_nt: TGTGCCAGCAGTGAGGCGGGAGGCTTCTACAATGAGCAGTTCTTC
v_call: TRBV6-1
j_call: TRBJ2-1
d_call: TRBD2
clone_size: NA

cdr3_aa: CASSSQGAANEKLFF
cdr3_nt: TGCGCCAGCAGCTCGCAGGGGGCGGCTAATGAAAAACTGTTTTTT
v_call: TRBV5-1
j_call: TRBJ1-4
d_call: TRBD1
clone_size: NA

cdr3_aa: CASSEVQGWVGGELFF
cdr3_nt: TGTGCCAGCAGTGAAGTTCAGGGGTGGGTAGGCGGGGAGCTGTTTTTT
v_call: TRBV6-1
j_call: TRBJ2-2
d_call: NA
clone_size: NA

cdr3_aa: CASNALAASSYNEQFF
cdr3_nt: TGCGCCAGCAACGCACTAGCGGCCAGCTCCTACAATGAGCAGTTCTTC
v_call: TRBV10-2
j_call: TRBJ2-1
d_call: TRBD2
clone_size: NA

cdr3_aa: CASSFNSYTGELFF
cdr3_nt: TGTGCCAGCAGCTTCAACAGTTACACCGGGGAGCTGTTTTTT
v_call: TRBV7-3
j_call: TRBJ2-2
d_call: NA
clone_size: NA

cdr3_aa: CASATRGRDLSYEQYF
cdr3_nt: TGTGCCAGCGCGACCCGTGGAAGGGACTTATCCTACGAGCAGTACTTC
v_call: TRBV27
j_call: TRBJ2-7
d_call: NA
clone_size: once

cdr3_aa: CASSPDRANEKLFF
cdr3_nt: TGTGCCAGCTCACCGGACAGGGCTAATGAAAAACTGTTTTTT
v_call: TRBV18
j_call: TRBJ1-4
d_call: TRBD1
clone_size: NA

cdr3_aa: CATSAQGGYGYTF
cdr3_nt: TGTGCCACCAGTGCACAGGGTGGCTATGGCTACACCTTC
v_call: TRBV15
j_call: TRBJ1-2
d_call: NA
clone_size: NA

cdr3_aa: CATRREVEKDIQYF
cdr3_nt: TGTGCCACCCGCAGGGAGGTAGAGAAAGACATTCAGTACTTC
v_call: TRBV5-6
j_call: TRBJ2-4
d_call: NA
clone_size: NA

cdr3_aa: CASSEEFRNSEAFF
cdr3_nt: TGTGCCAGCAGTGAAGAGTTTAGGAACAGTGAAGCTTTCTTT
v_call: TRBV6-1
j_call: TRBJ1-1
d_call: NA
clone_size: few

cdr3_aa: CAWNLQGAEGYTF
cdr3_nt: TGTGCCTGGAACCTACAGGGGGCGGAGGGCTACACCTTC
v_call: TRBV30
j_call: TRBJ1-2
d_call: TRBD1
clone_size: NA

cdr3_aa: CASSSHTDTDTQYF
cdr3_nt: TGCGCCAGCAGCTCCCACACAGACACAGATACGCAGTATTTT
v_call: TRBV5-1
j_call: TRBJ2-3
d_call: NA
clone_size: NA

cdr3_aa: CASSYGGDSTDTQYF
cdr3_nt: TGCGCCAGCAGTTACGGGGGGGATAGCACAGATACGCAGTATTTT
v_call: TRBV5-1
j_call: TRBJ2-3
d_call: TRBD2
clone_size: NA

cdr3_aa: CASSSDSSYGYTF
cdr3_nt: TGTGCCAGCAGCTCGGACAGTAGCTATGGCTACACCTTC
v_call: TRBV6-6
j_call: TRBJ1-2
d_call: NA
clone_size: few

cdr3_aa: CASSSLQTSTDTQYF
cdr3_nt: TGTGCCAGCAGTTCATTGCAAACTAGCACAGATACGCAGTATTTT
v_call: TRBV27
j_call: TRBJ2-3
d_call: NA
clone_size: NA

cdr3_aa: CASSLMTSNSYNEQFF
cdr3_nt: TGTGCCAGCAGCTTAATGACTAGCAACTCCTACAATGAGCAGTTCTTC
v_call: TRBV7-9
j_call: TRBJ2-1
d_call: TRBD2
clone_size: once

cdr3_aa: CASISGSGSGELFF
cdr3_nt: TGTGCCAGCATATCCGGGAGCGGCTCCGGGGAGCTGTTTTTT
v_call: TRBV2
j_call: TRBJ2-2
d_call: NA
clone_size: NA

cdr3_aa: CASRPNRPNTGELFF
cdr3_nt: TGTGCAAGTCGCCCCAACAGGCCGAACACCGGGGAGCTGTTTTTT
v_call: TRBV12-2
j_call: TRBJ2-2
d_call: NA
clone_size: NA

cdr3_aa: CASFTAGRGAFF
cdr3_nt: TGTGCCAGTTTTACCGCAGGCAGGGGAGCTTTCTTT
v_call: TRBV19
j_call: TRBJ1-1
d_call: NA
clone_size: NA

cdr3_aa: CASSSRGRGGYTF
cdr3_nt: TGTGCCAGCAGTTCCAGGGGGCGCGGTGGCTACACCTTC
v_call: TRBV27
j_call: TRBJ1-2
d_call: TRBD1
clone_size: NA

cdr3_aa: CASSPPLAGIDTQYF
cdr3_nt: TGCGCCAGCAGCCCACCCCTAGCGGGCATAGATACGCAGTATTTT
v_call: TRBV5-1
j_call: TRBJ2-3
d_call: TRBD2
clone_size: NA

cdr3_aa: CASSDPAGASYEQYF
cdr3_nt: TGTGCCAGCAGTGATCCAGCGGGAGCATCCTACGAGCAGTACTTC
v_call: TRBV2
j_call: TRBJ2-7
d_call: TRBD2
clone_size: NA

cdr3_aa: CASSSVEEMNTEAFF
cdr3_nt: TGTGCCAGCAGTTCCGTAGAAGAGATGAACACTGAAGCTTTCTTT
v_call: TRBV28
j_call: TRBJ1-1
d_call: NA
clone_size: NA